This T cell receptor (beta chain) was found in a study of OX40 agonist ivuxolimab in advanced cancers. Whole-study context: In three patients, partial responses were observed, one with hepatocellular carcinoma and two with cutaneous melanoma.

Assay: immunoSEQ multiplex PCR; the TCRdb copy retains only in-frame clones and omits some. In the table there are 55,000 to 75,000 clones, 80% of which are singletons. Comment on this clone: Antigen unknown.

Whole-study results and caveats: Both blood CD4+ and CD8+ T cells showed clonal growth by week 6 at 0.1 to 3.0 mg/kg.

In germline, CDR1 is SGHRS, CDR2 YFSETQ. CDR3 size: 17 residues. Trimming cost V 0 bases and J 1 base, with 15 bases left between them. Researchers took blood at baseline, on cycle 4 day 1, and on cycle 7 day 1. Sequences were derived from CD4+ or CD8+ T cells sorted from blood, sampled in a trial of the OX40 agonist ivuxolimab. This rearrangement joins TRBV5-1 to TRBJ2-3, with D perhaps TRBD2 (7 bases). The clonotype was recovered from an adult with an advanced solid tumor such as melanoma, head and neck, liver or kidney cancer. The CDR3 protein is CASSLARGAFGTDTQYF. DNA of the CDR3: TGCGCCAGCAGCTTGGCCCGGGGGGCTTTCGGCACAGATACGCAGTATTTT.